This record covers a single T cell receptor beta chain. The repertoire was sequenced with immunoSEQ multiplex PCR; TCRdb's copy has only in-frame clones and lacks some. The data hold about 400,000 clones, with 85% to 90% observed a single time. The CDR3 spans 16 residues. V shed 4 bases and J shed 4 bases, with 16 bases lying between them. The germline V gene has CDR1 SGHAT and CDR2 FQNNGV. These data belong to a study of blood T cell repertoires in COVID-19. The chain carries TRBV11-2 and TRBJ2-2, with a tentative D call TRBD1 (8 bases). This receptor was obtained from a human donor in a cohort sampled during active COVID-19. The sequenced sample was peripheral blood. Written as DNA, the CDR3 is TGTGCCAGCAGCTGGACAGGGAGGGGTACCACCGGGGAGCTGTTTTTT. The encoded protein is CASSWTGRGTTGELFF.